Following are 21 T cell receptor beta chains from one sample sequenced in a study of PD-L1 blockade in urothelial cancer. Time point given: peripheral blood 6 weeks after treatment start. Sequenced by immunoSEQ multiplex PCR; TCRdb stores in-frame clones only, minus some. The data hold fewer than 50,000 clones, with about 88% observed a single time. The specimen was PBMCs, collected around atezolizumab (anti-PD-L1) treatment. The receptors derive from a man aged 55 to 70 with urothelial cancer.

The J gene is TRBJ1-1, the V gene TRBV12-5; D not resolved. The germline V gene has CDR1 LGHNT and CDR2 FRNRAP. This CDR3 is built from 11 residues. The V gene lost 3 bases and the J gene lost 6 bases, with 5 bases spanning the gap. CDR3: CASGFIAEAFF. The CDR3 region has the DNA TGTGCTAGTGGTTTTATCGCTGAAGCTTTCTTT.

The chain employs TRBV5-8 and TRBJ2-3; 7 bases fit TRBD1. CDR1 and CDR2 (germline): SGHTS, YDEGEE. The CDR3 extends over 15 amino acids. V dropped 4 bases and J dropped 0; count of bases not matched to a gene: 5. The CDR3 region is CASSPGQFSTDTQYF. The CDR3, as DNA: TGTGCCAGCAGCCCGGGACAGTTTAGCACAGATACGCAGTATTTT.

This clone was observed once. The V and J genes are TRBV6-4 and TRBJ2-1; D is possibly TRBD2 (6 bases). CDR3 length: 14 amino acids. The ends were cut back, 0 bases at V and 13 bases at J, with 16 bases in the middle. Germline V gives CDR1 MRHNA, CDR2 SNTAGT. CDR3 coding DNA: TGTGCCAGCAGTGACTCGATCCGCGGGAATCTCCAGTTCTTC. Translating it yields CASSDSIRGNLQFF.

The chain carries TRBV5-1 and TRBJ1-4; a possible D gene is TRBD1 (6 bases). The CDR3 has 16 residues. V lost 6 bases and J 8 bases, leaving 23 bases between the germline ends. Per the germline V gene, CDR1 is SGHRS and CDR2 is YFSETQ. This CDR3 is CASKGGGSSLREKLFF. The CDR3 coding sequence is TGCGCCAGCAAGGGAGGGGGAAGCTCATTAAGAGAAAAACTGTTTTTT. The full variable domain, completed using reference TRBV5-1 and TRBJ1-4, is KAGVTQTPRYLIKTRGQQVTLSCSPISGHRSVSWYQQTPGQGLQFLFEYFSETQRNKGNFPGRFSGRQFSNSRSEMNVSTLELGDSALYLCASKGGGSSLREKLFFGSGTQLSVL.

This clone has more than one count but fewer than ten. The CDR3 spells CASSYLGDRNQPQHF. CDR3 coding DNA: TGTGCCAGCAGTTACTTGGGGGACAGAAATCAGCCCCAGCATTTT. This chain connects TRBV6-6 to TRBJ1-5, with TRBD1 matching 7 bases. With 1 base clipped from V and 4 bases from J, the junction kept 4 bases outside the gene matches. This CDR3 spans 15 amino acids. CDR1 and CDR2 (germline): MNHNY, SVGAGI (reference sequence).

The gene calls are TRBV11-3 and TRBJ1-1; D not certain. The CDR3 sequence is 13 residues long. V lost 4 bases and J lost 2, with 8 bases in between. CDR1 is SGHNT, CDR2 YENEEA, per germline. The CDR3 DNA follows: TGTGCCAGCAGCTCCACTACTAACACTGAAGCTTTCTTT. Amino acid sequence: CASSSTTNTEAFF.

The rearrangement uses TRBV30 and TRBJ2-3; D might be TRBD1 (5 bases). Germline V gene lookup returns CDR1 GTSNPN and CDR2 SVGIG (reference sequence). V gave up 2 bases and J gave up 6 bases, with 9 bases separating them. The CDR3 sequence is 12 residues long. The CDR3 sequence is CAWSRKGDTQYF. The CDR3 nucleotides read TGTGCCTGGAGTAGGAAGGGGGATACGCAGTATTTT. Full variable domain (rest looked up from reference TRBV30 and TRBJ2-3): SQTIHQWPATLVQPVGSPLSLECTVEGTSNPNLYWYRQAAGRGLQLLFYSVGIGQISSEVPQNLSASRPQDRQFILSSKKLLLSDSGFYLCAWSRKGDTQYFGPGTRLTVL.

This clone was observed a single time. V and J are TRBV30 and TRBJ2-2, with 7 bases identical to TRBD2. J was trimmed by 0 bases and V by 0 bases; bases with no gene match: 4. The CDR3 is 16 amino acids. Germline CDR1 is GTSNPN and CDR2 is SVGIG (reference sequence). The DNA for the CDR3 is TGTGCCTGGAGTGTCGCTAGCGGCGCGAACACCGGGGAGCTGTTTTTT. Its protein is CAWSVASGANTGELFF.

Only one count was recorded for this clone. The genes are TRBV4-1 and TRBJ1-4; no clear D. V lost 6 bases and J lost 5, with 16 bases in between. Germline-derived CDR1 and CDR2 are MGHRA and YSYEKL. CDR3 size: 15 residues. The CDR3 nucleotides read TGCGCCAGCAGTTTGTCCGGGGTCCCAAATGAAAAACTGTTTTTT. Its translation is CASSLSGVPNEKLFF.

This rearrangement joins TRBV18 to TRBJ1-3; D possibly corresponds to TRBD1 (6 bases). This CDR3 has 15 residues. V dropped 6 bases and J dropped 0 bases, with 12 bases sitting between them. CDR1 KGHSH and CDR2 LQKENI come from the germline V gene. The CDR3: CASSHGQYSGNTIYF. CDR3 in DNA: TGTGCCAGCTCTCACGGACAGTACTCTGGAAACACCATATATTTT. The full variable domain, in which reference TRBV18 and TRBJ1-3 provide the parts outside the CDR3, is NAGVMQNPRHLVRRRGQEARLRCSPMKGHSHVYWYRQLPEEGLKFMVYLQKENIIDESGMPKERFSAEFPKEGPSILRIQQVVRGDSAAYFCASSHGQYSGNTIYFGEGSWLTVV.

This clone came up a few times. J is TRBJ1-1 and V is TRBV6-1; TRBD1 aligns across 7 bases. Looked up from germline, CDR1 is MNHNS and CDR2 is SASEGT. J gave up 1 base and V 7 bases, and 6 bases lay outside the gene matches. The CDR3 is 14 residues long. CDR3 sequence reads: CASTFRDRNTEAFF. As DNA, the CDR3 is TGTGCCAGCACATTCAGGGACAGGAACACTGAAGCTTTCTTT.

V usage is TRBV5-6 and J usage is TRBJ2-7, with D possibly matching TRBD2 (5 bases). V was shortened by 1 base and J by 2 bases, with 13 bases between the two germline ends. This CDR3 contains 15 residues. Germline loops: CDR1 SGHDT, CDR2 YYEEEE. The CDR3 protein is CASSLQTGKTYEQYF. The CDR3 DNA sequence: TGTGCCAGCAGCTTGCAAACGGGAAAAACCTACGAGCAGTACTTC.

CDR3 in amino acids: CASSPFRQGRAEQYF. The CDR3, as DNA: TGTGCCAGCAGCCCCTTTCGGCAGGGGAGGGCCGAGCAGTACTTC. The chain combines TRBV28 with TRBJ2-7; possible D gene TRBD2, 7 bases. The CDR3 totals 15 residues. Germline CDR1 and CDR2: MDHEN and SYDVKM. V lost 6 bases to trimming and J lost 6 bases, with 21 bases between them. The whole variable domain, filled in from reference TRBV28 and TRBJ2-7, reads DVKVTQSSRYLVKRTGEKVFLECVQDMDHENMFWYRQDPGLGLRLIYFSYDVKMKEKGDIPEGYSVSREKKERFSLILESASTNQTSMYLCASSPFRQGRAEQYFGPGTRLTVT.

CDR3 sequence: CASSFDRGLSYNSPLHF. The DNA for the CDR3 is TGTGCCAGCAGTTTTGATAGGGGTCTCTCCTATAATTCACCCCTCCACTTT. The genes are TRBV7-8 and TRBJ1-6, with D possibly being TRBD1 (5 bases). CDR3 length: 17 residues. Germline V lookup: CDR1 SGHVS, CDR2 FQNEAQ. V was shortened by 6 bases and J by 0 bases, with 15 bases between the two germline ends.

The gene calls are TRBV5-1 and TRBJ2-7; TRBD2 might be the D (5 bases). V shed 4 bases and J shed 2 bases, with 7 bases lying between them. Germline lookup yields CDR1 SGHRS and CDR2 YFSETQ. This CDR3 has 12 amino acids. The CDR3: CASSGETYEQYF. DNA for the CDR3: TGCGCCAGCAGCGGGGAGACCTACGAGCAGTACTTC.

The genes are TRBV6-6 and TRBJ2-7, with TRBD1 identical over 9 bases. This CDR3 has 16 amino acids. Germline CDR1 reads MNHNY; CDR2 reads SVGAGI (reference sequence). With V trimmed by 4 bases and J by 4 bases, 11 bases remained unmatched. CDR3 sequence: CASSSPDRGLGYEQYF. The CDR3 nucleotides read TGTGCCAGCAGTTCCCCGGACAGGGGATTGGGTTACGAGCAGTACTTC.

Here the CDR3 DNA reads TGTGCCAGCAGCTTACCCACAGGGACTAGGACACCCCTCCACTTT. It specifies CASSLPTGTRTPLHF. The V gene is TRBV7-2, the J gene TRBJ1-6, with D perhaps matching TRBD1 (6 bases). Germline V CDR1 and CDR2: SGHTA, FQGNSA. The V and J ends lost 2 bases and 11 bases respectively, with 16 bases between them. The CDR3 sequence is 15 residues long.

The chain combines TRBV11-2 with TRBJ1-3; no definite D call. V was pared by 4 bases and J by 1 base, with 20 bases between. The length of the CDR3 is 18 residues. CDR1 is SGHAT and CDR2 is FQNNGV in the germline V gene. The CDR3 DNA reads as TGTGCCAGCAGCTCAACCCGGATGAGGCGGGGATCTGGAAACACCATATATTTT. This translates into CASSSTRMRRGSGNTIYF.

The chain combines TRBV25-1 with TRBJ1-2; D unclear. V was cut by 0 bases and J by 4 bases, with 6 bases left in between. The CDR3 covers 13 residues. Looked up from germline, CDR1 is MGHDK and CDR2 is SYGVNS. The CDR3 loop is CASSEYTVYGYTF. DNA for the CDR3: TGTGCCAGCAGTGAATATACAGTCTATGGCTACACCTTC.

In this sample, this clone turned up once. The genes are TRBV19 and TRBJ1-5; D unclear. Germline V gene data show CDR1 as LNHDA and CDR2 as SQIVND (reference sequence). The CDR3 runs 15 residues. V lost 0 bases and J 2 bases, leaving 8 bases between the germline ends. The CDR3 bases are TGTGCCAGTAGTATAGAAATGCGGGGCAATCAGCCCCAGCATTTT. Translated, it gives CASSIEMRGNQPQHF.

J is TRBJ2-4 and V is TRBV15; 7 nucleotides match TRBD2. The ends lost 5 bases at V and 0 bases at J; junction bases unmatched: 4. The CDR3 runs 15 residues. Germline CDR1 is LNHNV and CDR2 is YYDKDF (reference sequence). The CDR3 here is CATSGGGVAKNIQYF. CDR3 sequence (DNA): TGTGCCACCAGCGGTGGGGGGGTAGCCAAAAACATTCAGTACTTC.